Listed here are 20 T cell receptor beta chains from one sample, sequenced in a study of CD8+CD57+ T cells in acquired aplastic anemia. Genomic DNA constituted the template upon which TCR beta VDJ and CDR3 profiling was performed. MiXCR was run by TCRdb on the reads, yielding one entry per CDR3 protein. The sample has about 190,000 distinct CDR3 sequences, roughly 56% seen once. The sample consisted of sorted CD4+, CD8+, or CD8+CD57+ T cells (not recorded which) from PBMCs. The source of these receptors is a human donor in good health, serving as a control.

As regards this clonotype: A junction boundary mismatches the germline segment, possibly from a read error. The rearrangement uses TRBV2 and TRBJ1-2; perhaps TRBD1 as D (5 bases). Germline V CDR1 and CDR2: SNHLY, FYNNEI. This CDR3 contains 14 residues. The DNA for the CDR3 is TGTGCCATCAGTGAGTTACCGGGGGTCGATGGCTACACCTTC. It yields the protein CAISELPGVDGYTF.

V gene TRBV14 combines with J gene TRBJ2-5; 7 bases are shared with TRBD1. The CDR3 covers 14 residues. V trimming: 4 bases; J trimming: 5 bases; junction bases outside the gene matches: 7. Germline V gives CDR1 SGHDN, CDR2 FVKESK. The chain's CDR3 is CASSRRQGWETQYF. The DNA for the CDR3 is TGTGCCAGCAGCCGGAGACAGGGATGGGAGACCCAGTACTTC.

This clonotype was recorded at least ten times. The rearrangement joins TRBV6-2 or TRBV6-3 to TRBJ2-3; D is ambiguous. This CDR3 spans 14 amino acids. The germline CDR1 and CDR2 sequences are MNHEY and SVGEGT. With 7 bases removed from V and 0 bases from J, the gap between germline ends came to 11 bases. CDR3 DNA: TGTGCCAGCACTTGGCAGTTTAGCACAGATACGCAGTATTTT. It specifies CASTWQFSTDTQYF.

CDR3 sequence reads: CASSETGGGSPLHF. CDR3 DNA sequence: TGTGCCAGCAGTGAGACCGGGGGCGGTTCACCCCTCCACTTT. The chain links TRBV25-1 to TRBJ1-6; D may be TRBD1 (6 bases). Germline CDR1 MGHDK, CDR2 SYGVNS. The CDR3 spans 14 residues. V was shortened by 3 bases and J by 9 bases, with 12 bases between the two germline ends.

This clonotype was counted ten times or more. V is TRBV2 and J is TRBJ2-6; D is undetermined. Germline CDR1 reads SNHLY; CDR2 reads FYNNEI. The CDR3 runs to 15 residues. V lost 6 bases and J lost 2, with 11 bases in between. CDR3 nucleotide sequence: TGTGCCAGCAGCAAAAGGAGCGCTGGGGCCAACGTCCTGACTTTC. This gives the protein CASSKRSAGANVLTF. Supplemented by reference TRBV2 and TRBJ2-6, the full variable domain reads EPEVTQTPSHQVTQMGQEVILRCVPISNHLYFYWYRQILGQKVEFLVSFYNNEISEKSEIFDDQFSVERPDGSNFTLKIRSTKLEDSAMYFCASSKRSAGANVLTFGAGSRLTVL.

This clonotype was found many times. The chain uses TRBV12-3 or TRBV12-4 and TRBJ2-3; D is ambiguous. The CDR3 loop spans 15 amino acids. Trimming removed 7 bases at V and 0 bases at J, with 14 bases between. CDR3 in DNA: TGTGCCAGCACCTGGGCGATTACTAGCACAGATACGCAGTATTTT. This sequence encodes CASTWAITSTDTQYF.

This rearrangement joins TRBV27 to TRBJ2-7; 9 positions match TRBD1. Germline values: CDR1 MNHEY, CDR2 SMNVEV (reference sequence). The CDR3 has 12 residues. The chain's CDR3 is CATGGTPYEQYF. The CDR3 region has the DNA TGTGCTACAGGGGGCACCCCTTACGAGCAGTACTTC.

This clonotype was seen ten or more times. V usage is TRBV19 and J usage is TRBJ1-2; no definite D call. The CDR3 is 11 residues long. V lost 9 bases and J 7 bases, leaving 12 bases between the germline ends. The germline V gene has CDR1 LNHDA and CDR2 SQIVND (reference sequence). The CDR3 region is CASHHSVGYTF. DNA for the CDR3: TGTGCCAGCCACCATTCAGTTGGCTACACCTTC.

This clonotype has only one observation. The chain recombines TRBV2 with TRBJ2-5; 12 bases match TRBD2. V shed 3 bases and J 5 bases; nucleotides not matched to a gene: 13. Germline CDR1 and CDR2: SNHLY and FYNNEI. The CDR3 covers 18 residues. The CDR3, as DNA: TGTGCCAGCAGTGAGCTAGCGGGGGGGCTAGCCAGAGAGGAGACCCAGTACTTC. Amino acids: CASSELAGGLAREETQYF.

V usage is TRBV7-3 and J usage is TRBJ2-5, with D possibly being TRBD2 (5 bases). Germline loops: CDR1 SGHTA, CDR2 FQGTGA. This CDR3 has 12 residues. V was trimmed by 4 bases and J by 4 bases, leaving 7 bases between them. CDR3 DNA: TGTGCCAGCAGCTCGCGGGCAGAGACCCAGTACTTC. Amino acids: CASSSRAETQYF.

The V call is TRBV7-6, the J call TRBJ1-2, with 10 bases lining up with TRBD1. CDR1 and CDR2 (germline): SGHVS, FNYEAQ. J was trimmed by 2 bases and V by 1 base; bases with no gene match: 1. The CDR3 spans 15 residues. The CDR3 sequence: CASSLETGGNYGYTF. CDR3 DNA: TGTGCCAGCAGCTTAGAGACAGGGGGCAACTATGGCTACACCTTC.

This clonotype has more than one count but fewer than ten. The chain recombines TRBV14 with TRBJ1-6, with D hard to call. Trimming took off 1 base at V and 9 bases at J, with 10 bases between the two ends. Germline CDR1 SGHDN, CDR2 FVKESK. The CDR3 is 14 residues long. CDR3 protein: CASSQGQWVSPLHF. CDR3 DNA sequence: TGTGCCAGCAGCCAAGGACAATGGGTTTCACCCCTCCACTTT. Variable domain in full (rest from reference TRBV14 and TRBJ1-6): EAGVTQFPSHSVIEKGQTVTLRCDPISGHDNLYWYRRVMGKEIKFLLHFVKESKQDESGMPNNRFLAERTGGTYSTLKVQPAELEDSGVYFCASSQGQWVSPLHFGNGTRLTVT.

This sequence joins TRBV19 and TRBJ2-3; D may be TRBD2 (7 bases). Germline V gene sequence: CDR1 LNHDA, CDR2 SQIVND (reference sequence). The CDR3 contains 18 residues. The germline V and J ends were trimmed by 1 base and 4 bases, with 21 bases remaining between them. The CDR3 region is CASSIVIVGGGTSDTQYF. CDR3 in DNA: TGTGCCAGTAGTATAGTCATCGTGGGGGGGGGCACATCAGATACGCAGTATTTT.

V usage is TRBV19 and J usage is TRBJ1-5; D ambiguous. The V end was cut by 2 bases, the J end by 3 bases, with 8 bases between. The CDR3 totals 14 residues. Germline V CDR1 and CDR2: LNHDA, SQIVND (reference sequence). The CDR3 is CASSISGSNQPQHF. CDR3 DNA sequence: TGTGCCAGTAGTATATCCGGGTCCAATCAGCCCCAGCATTTT.

The chain uses TRBV29-1 and TRBJ1-2, with 7 positions matching TRBD1. The V segment lost 6 bases and the J segment 1 base; nucleotides outside the gene matches: 11. The CDR3 contains 15 residues. Germline assignment: CDR1 SQVTM and CDR2 ANQGSEA. DNA of the CDR3: TGCAGCGTGGGGGGCGAGGGACAGCTTAACTATGGCTACACCTTC. Amino acid sequence: CSVGGEGQLNYGYTF.

The rearrangement uses TRBV20-1 and TRBJ2-2, with D unclear. This CDR3 has 13 amino acids. Trimming left V 3 bases short and J 1 base short, with 6 bases between. Germline V gene lookup returns CDR1 DFQATT and CDR2 SNEGSKA (reference sequence). CDR3 in amino acids: CSARWGNTGELFF. CDR3 DNA: TGCAGTGCTAGGTGGGGGAACACCGGGGAGCTGTTTTTT.

The chain carries TRBV19 and TRBJ2-3; possible D gene TRBD1, 5 bases. The CDR3 has 14 amino acids. Germline loops: CDR1 LNHDA, CDR2 SQIVND (reference sequence). V was pared by 6 bases and J by 0 bases, with 10 bases between. In DNA, the CDR3 is TGTGCCAGTAGAGACAGAACTAGCACAGATACGCAGTATTTT. Protein product: CASRDRTSTDTQYF.

This clonotype has ten or more counts. The chain recombines TRBV3-1 with TRBJ1-2; D remains unclear. The germline V gene has CDR1 LGHDT and CDR2 YNNKEL (reference sequence). Trimming took 2 bases from V and 5 from J, leaving 3 bases between them. There are 11 residues in the CDR3. The CDR3 DNA is TGTGCCAGCAGCCAACAGTATGGCTACACCTTC. Translated, it gives CASSQQYGYTF.

This clonotype was seen more than once but under ten times. This chain joins TRBV15 and TRBJ2-7, with D possibly matching TRBD1 (6 bases). Germline CDR1 is LNHNV and CDR2 is YYDKDF (reference sequence). The ends were cut back, 1 base at V and 5 bases at J, with 12 bases in the middle. The CDR3 is 14 amino acids. The DNA of the CDR3 is TGTGCCACCAGCAGAGCAGGACAGCCCCACGAGCAGTACTTC. Protein product: CATSRAGQPHEQYF. Using reference TRBV15 and TRBJ2-7 for the parts outside the CDR3, the full variable domain is DAMVIQNPRYQVTQFGKPVTLSCSQTLNHNVMYWYQQKSSQAPKLLFHYYDKDFNNEADTPDNFQSRRPNTSFCFLDIRSPGLGDTAMYLCATSRAGQPHEQYFGPGTRLTVT.

This sequence joins TRBV12-3 or TRBV12-4 and TRBJ1-4; TRBD1 agrees at 10 bases. Trimming at V came to 6 bases and at J to 5 bases, leaving 3 bases not matched to a gene. The CDR3 runs to 14 residues. CDR3 loop: CASRRDRGNEKLFF. The CDR3 DNA sequence: TGTGCCAGCAGGAGGGACAGGGGAAATGAAAAACTGTTTTTT.